A selection of T cell receptor beta chains follows, all from one sample in a study of Graves' ophthalmopathy and Graves' hyperthyroidism. One entry per CDR3 protein, called by TCRdb with MiXCR from the multiplex PCR reads. The sample has 300,000 to 400,000 distinct CDR3 sequences; about a sixth are singletons. Sequencing was carried out using peripheral blood. These TCRs come from an adult man with Graves' ophthalmopathy. Both conserved end residues are part of each CDR3. A D gene is named only where the DNA matches it firmly. Clone size, where shown, is once, few, many, or a class for clones that have expanded.

clone size,V gene,J gene,D gene,CDR3 DNA,CDR3 protein
NA,TRBV11-2,TRBJ1-3,NA,TGTGCCAGCAGCTTAGGGGGGTATGGAAACACCATATATTTT,CASSLGGYGNTIYF
many,TRBV28,TRBJ1-2,NA,TGTGCCAGCAGTTTTAGGGACTTCTTCTATGGCTACACCTTC,CASSFRDFFYGYTF
NA,TRBV11-2,TRBJ1-1,NA,TGTGCCAGCAGCCTCAGATGGGTAGGCACTGAAGCTTTCTTT,CASSLRWVGTEAFF
few,TRBV12-3/TRBV12-4,TRBJ1-5,NA,TGTGCCAGCAGTCCGTCACCCGGGCAGCCCCAGCATTTT,CASSPSPGQPQHF
many,TRBV11-2,TRBJ2-2,NA,TGTGCCAGCACTCTAAGTGTAGGGATCGAGAACACCGGGGAGCTGTTTTTT,CASTLSVGIENTGELFF
many,TRBV5-1,TRBJ1-2,TRBD1,TGCGCCAGCAGGACTCCGGGACAGGAGAACGTCGGGGGCTACACCTTC,CASRTPGQENVGGYTF
NA,TRBV7-3,TRBJ1-6,TRBD1,TGTGCCAGCAGCCCCGGACAGGGATCCCTCCACTTT,CASSPGQGSLHF
many,TRBV24-1,TRBJ2-3,NA,TGTGCCACCAGTGATTTGAGGTTCAATACGCAGTATTTT,CATSDLRFNTQYF
NA,TRBV11-1,TRBJ1-3,NA,TGTGCCAGCGGGGGGTATCTCCGGGACGTAGGAAACACCATATATTTT,CASGGYLRDVGNTIYF
NA,TRBV6-1,TRBJ1-6,NA,TGTGCCAGCAGTGAAGGGAAGGGAGTGAATTCACCCCTCCACTTT,CASSEGKGVNSPLHF
many,TRBV7-6,TRBJ1-2,NA,TGTGCCAGCAGCTTAGTCTCAGGGGCGACTAACTATGGCTACACCTTC,CASSLVSGATNYGYTF
many,TRBV29-1,TRBJ1-2,NA,TGCAGCGTACTACAGGGATTGGACTATGGCTACACCTTC,CSVLQGLDYGYTF
many,TRBV20-1,TRBJ2-7,NA,TGCAGTGCGATCCCGGGGCAGACCTACGAGCAGTACTTC,CSAIPGQTYEQYF
many,TRBV18,TRBJ2-5,TRBD1,TGTGCCAGCGCACGGACAGGGCAAGAGACCCAGTACTTC,CASARTGQETQYF
many,TRBV18,TRBJ1-6,NA,TGTGCCAGCTCACCACGGGCAGATTCACCCCTCCACTTT,CASSPRADSPLHF
many,TRBV11-2,TRBJ2-7,NA,TGTGCCAGCAGCTTATGGACCGTAAGCTCCTACGAGCAGTACTTC,CASSLWTVSSYEQYF
many,TRBV6-2/TRBV6-3,TRBJ2-7,NA,TGTGCCAGCAGTCCAGGACTGGTCCTTCTGAACGAGCAGTACTTC,CASSPGLVLLNEQYF
many,TRBV7-2,TRBJ2-7,TRBD1,TGTGCCAGCAGCTCGCGACAGGGGATTAGGTACGAGCAGTACTTC,CASSSRQGIRYEQYF
many,TRBV6-5,TRBJ2-5,TRBD1,TGTGCCAGCAGTCTACAGGGGTGGATGGGTCGGGCCCAGTACTTC,CASSLQGWMGRAQYF
many,TRBV11-3,TRBJ2-5,TRBD2,TGTGCCAGCAGCGAACTAGCGGGGGAGACCCAGTACTTC,CASSELAGETQYF
many,TRBV13,TRBJ2-6,TRBD1,TGTGCCAGCAGCTGGGAAACAGGGGGGAGTGGGGCCAACGTCCTGACTTTC,CASSWETGGSGANVLTF
many,TRBV6-5,TRBJ1-5,NA,TGTGCCAGCAGTTTCGAGGGTTATCAGCCCCAGCATTTT,CASSFEGYQPQHF
many,TRBV12-3/TRBV12-4,TRBJ2-7,NA,TGTGCCAGCAGTTTAGCCGTTGGCTCCTACGAGCAGTACTTC,CASSLAVGSYEQYF
many,TRBV12-3/TRBV12-4,TRBJ2-4,NA,TGTGCCAGCAGCCCGGGTGCGATAGCCAAAAACATTCAGTACTTC,CASSPGAIAKNIQYF
NA,TRBV2,TRBJ2-7,TRBD2,TGTGCCAGCAGCCCGACTAGCGGGAGGGCCGGGTACGAGCAGTACTTC,CASSPTSGRAGYEQYF
NA,TRBV20-1,TRBJ2-5,TRBD2,TGCAGTGCTAGAGACCCAGGGAGGGTTGAAGAGACCCAGTACTTC,CSARDPGRVEETQYF
many,TRBV7-9,TRBJ2-7,NA,TGTGCCAGCAGCCACAACGGACAGTCCCACGAGCAGTACTTC,CASSHNGQSHEQYF